These T cell receptor beta chains were read from a single sample in a study of glioma-infiltrating T cells after dendritic cell vaccination. Some clones are missing from TCRdb's copy, which holds only in-frame ones; the method was immunoSEQ multiplex PCR. The sample has about 87,000 clones, 80% to 90% seen once. The source material was blood, sampled before dendritic cell vaccination. Receptor source: a human donor with glioblastoma. Each CDR3 is given with its conserved first and last residue. A D gene is named only where the DNA matches it firmly. Expanded clones get a size class; other rows say once, few or many, or leave the size out.

clone size | J gene | V gene | D gene | CDR3 protein | CDR3 DNA
- | TRBJ2-1 | TRBV27 | TRBD2 | CASSLLAGDYNEQFF | TGTGCCAGCAGTTTACTAGCGGGGGATTACAATGAGCAGTTCTTC
- | TRBJ2-3 | TRBV9 | - | CASSSQGRPSTDTQYF | TGTGCCAGCAGCTCTCAGGGGCGGCCTAGCACAGATACGCAGTATTTT
- | TRBJ2-7 | TRBV10-1 | - | CASNSTSNYEQYF | TGCGCCAGCAACAGTACCTCAAACTACGAGCAGTACTTC
- | TRBJ2-7 | TRBV5-1 | TRBD1 | CASGPGQGTPYEQYF | TGCGCCAGCGGTCCGGGACAGGGGACCCCCTACGAGCAGTACTTC
- | TRBJ1-2 | TRBV11-2 | TRBD1 | CASSARQGIYGYTF | TGTGCCAGCAGCGCTCGACAGGGGATCTATGGCTACACCTTC
- | TRBJ2-1 | TRBV11-3 | TRBD2 | CASSLSVAGGYNEQFF | TGTGCCAGCAGCCTCAGCGTAGCGGGAGGTTACAATGAGCAGTTCTTC
- | TRBJ2-2 | TRBV4-1 | TRBD2 | CASSRTSGFYTGELFF | TGCGCCAGCAGCCGGACTAGCGGGTTTTACACCGGGGAGCTGTTTTTT
once | TRBJ2-5 | TRBV30 | TRBD1 | CAWSPYIPRDRRDQETQYF | TGTGCCTGGAGTCCGTACATCCCCCGGGACAGGAGAGACCAAGAGACCCAGTACTTC
- | TRBJ2-2 | TRBV19 | - | CASSIGPHGGELFF | TGTGCCAGTAGTATAGGGCCCCACGGGGGGGAGCTGTTTTTT
- | TRBJ1-1 | TRBV21-1 | - | CASSTQGPNVTMDTEAFF | TGTGCCAGCAGCACTCAGGGGCCCAATGTGACTATGGACACTGAAGCTTTCTTT
- | TRBJ2-7 | TRBV4-2 | TRBD2 | CASSRDVPGLAGGPGEQYF | TGTGCCAGCAGCCGAGATGTCCCGGGACTAGCGGGAGGGCCGGGCGAGCAGTACTTC
- | TRBJ1-1 | TRBV5-1 | - | CASSSAFGSTEAFF | TGCGCCAGCAGCTCGGCCTTCGGGAGCACTGAAGCTTTCTTT
- | TRBJ1-1 | TRBV5-1 | - | CASSLDGLNTEAFF | TGCGCCAGCAGCTTGGACGGTCTGAACACTGAAGCTTTCTTT
- | TRBJ2-5 | TRBV11-3 | TRBD2 | CASSDGTTLRETQYF | TGTGCCAGCAGCGACGGGACTACCCTGAGAGAGACCCAGTACTTC
- | TRBJ1-2 | TRBV30 | - | CAWSRGVYEFGYTF | TGTGCCTGGAGCCGGGGTGTCTACGAATTTGGCTACACCTTC
- | TRBJ2-7 | TRBV5-4 | TRBD1 | CASSLDRGPYEQYF | TGTGCCAGCAGCTTGGACAGGGGTCCCTACGAGCAGTACTTC
- | TRBJ1-5 | TRBV7-3 | TRBD1 | CASSLVRRSGTASYSNQPQHF | TGTGCCAGCAGCTTAGTGCGTCGGTCTGGGACAGCCTCCTATAGCAATCAGCCCCAGCATTTT
- | TRBJ1-5 | TRBV6-5 | - | CAPYPGNQPQHF | TGTGCCCCATACCCGGGTAATCAGCCCCAGCATTTT
- | TRBJ2-3 | TRBV13 | TRBD2 | CASSLNGGSADTQYF | TGTGCCAGCAGCTTAAATGGCGGGAGCGCAGATACGCAGTATTTT